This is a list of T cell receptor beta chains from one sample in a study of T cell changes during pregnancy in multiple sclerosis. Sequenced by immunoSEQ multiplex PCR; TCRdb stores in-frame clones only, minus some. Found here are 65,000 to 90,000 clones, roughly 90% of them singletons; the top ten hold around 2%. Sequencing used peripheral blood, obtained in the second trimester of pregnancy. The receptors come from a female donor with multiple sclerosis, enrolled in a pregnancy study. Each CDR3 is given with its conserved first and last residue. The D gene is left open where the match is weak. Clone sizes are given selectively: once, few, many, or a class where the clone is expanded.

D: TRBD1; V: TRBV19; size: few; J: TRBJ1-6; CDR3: CASRDRTGNSPLHF; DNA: TGTGCCAGTAGGGATCGGACAGGGAATTCACCCCTCCACTTT
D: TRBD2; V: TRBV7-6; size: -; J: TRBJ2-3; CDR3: CASSLVSGSGTDTQYF; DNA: TGTGCCAGCAGCTTAGTTAGCGGGAGTGGCACAGATACGCAGTATTTT
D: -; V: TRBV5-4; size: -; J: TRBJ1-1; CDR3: CASSLGSRGYMNTEAFF; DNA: TGTGCCAGCAGCTTGGGCAGCAGGGGATACATGAACACTGAAGCTTTCTTT
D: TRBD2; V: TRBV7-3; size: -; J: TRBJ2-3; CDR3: CASSAQGLAIDTQYF; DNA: TGTGCCAGCAGCGCCCAGGGACTAGCGATAGATACGCAGTATTTT
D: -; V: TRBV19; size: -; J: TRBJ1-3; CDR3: CASSIGAGTGNTIYF; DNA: TGTGCCAGTAGTATAGGTGCAGGCACTGGAAACACCATATATTTT
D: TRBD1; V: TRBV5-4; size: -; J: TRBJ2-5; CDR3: CASSYRGETQYF; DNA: TGTGCCAGCAGCTACAGGGGAGAGACCCAGTACTTC
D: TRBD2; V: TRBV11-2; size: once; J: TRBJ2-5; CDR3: CASSLDPRTDRLAGPQTQYF; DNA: TGTGCCAGCAGCTTAGATCCCAGGACAGATAGACTAGCGGGTCCTCAGACCCAGTACTTC
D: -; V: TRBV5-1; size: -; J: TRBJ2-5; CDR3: CASSLAPGSGETQYF; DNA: TGCGCCAGCAGCTTGGCCCCCGGGAGTGGAGAGACCCAGTACTTC
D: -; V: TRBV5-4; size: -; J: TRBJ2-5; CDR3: CASSPAPSVYQETQYF; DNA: TGTGCCAGCAGCCCTGCGCCCAGCGTCTACCAAGAGACCCAGTACTTC
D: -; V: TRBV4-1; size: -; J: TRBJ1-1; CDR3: CASSPRGAGSASDF; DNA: TGCGCCAGCAGCCCCCGAGGAGCCGGGAGTGCGTCAGACTTT
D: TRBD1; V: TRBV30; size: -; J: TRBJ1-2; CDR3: CASNDRVDYGYTF; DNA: TGTGCCAGTAATGACAGGGTGGACTATGGCTACACCTTC
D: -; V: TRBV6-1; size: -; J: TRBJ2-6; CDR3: CASRERDTLSGANVLTF; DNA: TGTGCCAGCAGAGAACGGGACACCCTCTCTGGGGCCAACGTCCTGACTTTC
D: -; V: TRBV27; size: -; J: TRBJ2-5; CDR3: CASSFATSYQETQYF; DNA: TGTGCCAGCAGTTTTGCGACTAGTTACCAAGAGACCCAGTACTTC
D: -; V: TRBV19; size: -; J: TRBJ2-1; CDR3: CASSPQGVSYNEQFF; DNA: TGTGCCAGTAGTCCCCAGGGCGTGTCCTACAATGAGCAGTTCTTC
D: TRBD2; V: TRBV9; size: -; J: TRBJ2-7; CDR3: CASSALLAGVSEQYF; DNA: TGTGCCAGCAGCGCCCTCCTAGCGGGAGTCTCCGAGCAGTACTTC
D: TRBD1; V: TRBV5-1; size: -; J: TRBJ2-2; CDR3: CASSRDRATGELFF; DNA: TGCGCCAGCAGCCGGGACAGGGCCACCGGGGAGCTGTTTTTT
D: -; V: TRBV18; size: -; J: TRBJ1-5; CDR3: CASSQGGGDQPQHF; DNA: TGTGCCAGCTCACAGGGAGGGGGAGATCAGCCCCAGCATTTT
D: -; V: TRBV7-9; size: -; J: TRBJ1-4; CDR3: CASTTRTAIEKLFF; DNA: TGTGCCAGCACCACCCGGACAGCTATTGAAAAACTGTTTTTT
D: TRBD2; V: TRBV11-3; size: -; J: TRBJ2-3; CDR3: CASSLGGRAFSTQYF; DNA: TGTGCCAGCAGCTTAGGCGGGAGGGCCTTTAGTACGCAGTATTTT
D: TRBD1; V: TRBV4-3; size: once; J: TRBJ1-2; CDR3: CASSHQGADGYTF; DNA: TGCGCCAGCAGCCACCAGGGGGCGGATGGCTACACCTTC
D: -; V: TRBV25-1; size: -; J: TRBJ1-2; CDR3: CASSDPGLSYGYTF; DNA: TGTGCCAGCAGTGACCCAGGACTCAGCTATGGCTACACCTTC
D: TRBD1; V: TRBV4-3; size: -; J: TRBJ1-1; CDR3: CASSQGQWNTEAFF; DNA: TGCGCCAGCAGCCAGGGACAGTGGAACACTGAAGCTTTCTTT
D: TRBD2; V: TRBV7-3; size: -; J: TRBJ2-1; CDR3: CASSPGLAGYNEQFF; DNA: TGTGCCAGCAGCCCCGGACTAGCGGGATACAATGAGCAGTTCTTC
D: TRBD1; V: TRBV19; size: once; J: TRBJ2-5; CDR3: CASSIGQGAETQYF; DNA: TGTGCCAGTAGTATAGGACAGGGGGCCGAGACCCAGTACTTC
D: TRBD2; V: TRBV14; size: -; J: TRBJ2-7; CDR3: CASSRTGGVPYEQYF; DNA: TGTGCCAGCAGCAGAACGGGGGGGGTACCCTACGAGCAGTACTTC
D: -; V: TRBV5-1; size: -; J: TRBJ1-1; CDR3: CASSFGFSGTEAFF; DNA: TGCGCCAGCAGCTTCGGGTTTTCGGGAACTGAAGCTTTCTTT
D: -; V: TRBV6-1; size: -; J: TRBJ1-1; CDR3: CASRDRHMNTEAFF; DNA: TGTGCCAGCAGAGACAGACACATGAACACTGAAGCTTTCTTT
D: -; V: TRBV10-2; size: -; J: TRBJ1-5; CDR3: CASSERRDQPQHF; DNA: TGCGCCAGCAGTGAGAGGAGGGATCAGCCCCAGCATTTT
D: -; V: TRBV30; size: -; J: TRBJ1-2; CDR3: CAWRPGSGYGYTF; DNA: TGTGCCTGGAGACCCGGGTCGGGCTATGGCTACACCTTC
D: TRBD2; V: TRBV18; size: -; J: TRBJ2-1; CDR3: CASSPSGGAGNEQFF; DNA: TGTGCCAGCTCACCTAGCGGGGGGGCCGGAAATGAGCAGTTCTTC
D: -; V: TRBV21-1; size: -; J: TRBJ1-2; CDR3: CASSKTRTGGTDGYTF; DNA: TGTGCCAGCAGCAAAACCCGGACAGGGGGCACTGATGGCTACACCTTC
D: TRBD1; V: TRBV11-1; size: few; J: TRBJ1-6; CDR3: CASSLQANRGALHF; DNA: TGTGCCAGCAGCTTACAAGCGAACAGGGGCGCCCTCCACTTT
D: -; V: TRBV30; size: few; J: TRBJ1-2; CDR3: CAWAQGYGYTF; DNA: TGTGCCTGGGCCCAGGGGTACGGCTACACCTTC
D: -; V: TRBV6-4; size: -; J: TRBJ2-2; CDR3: CASSDTNTGELFF; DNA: TGTGCCAGCAGTGATACGAACACCGGGGAGCTGTTTTTT
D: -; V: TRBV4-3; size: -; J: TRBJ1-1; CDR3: CASSGQGRNTEAFF; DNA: TGCGCCAGCAGCGGGCAGGGAAGGAACACTGAAGCTTTCTTT
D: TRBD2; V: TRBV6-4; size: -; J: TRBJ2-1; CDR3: CASRPSGGHEQFF; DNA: TGTGCCAGCAGACCCAGCGGGGGACATGAGCAGTTCTTC
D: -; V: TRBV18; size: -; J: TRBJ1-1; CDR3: CASSPRKGYDTEAFF; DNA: TGTGCCAGCTCACCACGGAAGGGGTATGACACTGAAGCTTTCTTT
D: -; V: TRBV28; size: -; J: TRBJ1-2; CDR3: CASSRQRTNYGYTF; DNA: TGTGCCAGCAGTCGACAAAGAACTAACTATGGCTACACCTTC
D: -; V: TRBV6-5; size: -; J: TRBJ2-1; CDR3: CASGVGEQFF; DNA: TGTGCCTCAGGTGTAGGCGAGCAGTTCTTC
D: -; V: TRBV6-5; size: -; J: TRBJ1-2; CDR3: CASSYGSGVRGGYTF; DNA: TGTGCCAGCAGTTACGGCTCAGGGGTTCGCGGTGGCTACACCTTC
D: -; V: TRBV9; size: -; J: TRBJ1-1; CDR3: CASSVDRVGTEAFF; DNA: TGTGCCAGCAGCGTAGACAGGGTGGGCACTGAAGCTTTCTTT
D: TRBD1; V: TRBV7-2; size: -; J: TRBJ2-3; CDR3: CASSARQGLGTDTQYF; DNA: TGTGCCAGCAGCGCACGACAGGGATTGGGCACAGATACGCAGTATTTT
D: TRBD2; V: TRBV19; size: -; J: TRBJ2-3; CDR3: CASSIRTSGSSTDTQYF; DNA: TGTGCCAGTAGTATTAGGACTAGCGGGAGTTCCACAGATACGCAGTATTTT
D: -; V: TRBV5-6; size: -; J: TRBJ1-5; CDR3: CASSLDRQQPQHF; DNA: TGTGCCAGCAGCTTGGACAGGCAACAGCCCCAGCATTTT
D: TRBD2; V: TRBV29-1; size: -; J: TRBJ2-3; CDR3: CSVIIAGGRADTQYF; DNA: TGCAGCGTTATTATAGCGGGAGGGCGCGCAGATACGCAGTATTTT
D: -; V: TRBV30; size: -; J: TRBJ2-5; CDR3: CAYGLKETQYF; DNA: TGTGCCTATGGACTAAAAGAGACCCAGTACTTC